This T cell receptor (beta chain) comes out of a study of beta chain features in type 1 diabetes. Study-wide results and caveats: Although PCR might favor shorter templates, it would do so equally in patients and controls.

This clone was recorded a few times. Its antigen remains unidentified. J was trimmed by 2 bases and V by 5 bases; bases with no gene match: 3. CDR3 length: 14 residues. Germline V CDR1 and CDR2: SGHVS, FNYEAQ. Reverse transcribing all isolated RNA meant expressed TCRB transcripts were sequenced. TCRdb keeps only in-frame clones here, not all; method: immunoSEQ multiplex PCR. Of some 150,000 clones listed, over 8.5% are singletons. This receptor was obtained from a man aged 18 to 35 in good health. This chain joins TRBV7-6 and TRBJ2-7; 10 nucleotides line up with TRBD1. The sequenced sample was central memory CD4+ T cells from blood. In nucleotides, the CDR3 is TGTGCCAGCAGCCAGGACAGGGGGGCCTACGAGCAGTACTTC. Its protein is CASSQDRGAYEQYF. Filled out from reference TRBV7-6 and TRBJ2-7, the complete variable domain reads GAGVSQSPRYKVTKRGQDVALRCDPISGHVSLYWYRQALGQGPEFLTYFNYEAQQDKSGLPNDRFSAERPEGSISTLTIQRTEQRDSAMYRCASSQDRGAYEQYFGPGTRLTVT.